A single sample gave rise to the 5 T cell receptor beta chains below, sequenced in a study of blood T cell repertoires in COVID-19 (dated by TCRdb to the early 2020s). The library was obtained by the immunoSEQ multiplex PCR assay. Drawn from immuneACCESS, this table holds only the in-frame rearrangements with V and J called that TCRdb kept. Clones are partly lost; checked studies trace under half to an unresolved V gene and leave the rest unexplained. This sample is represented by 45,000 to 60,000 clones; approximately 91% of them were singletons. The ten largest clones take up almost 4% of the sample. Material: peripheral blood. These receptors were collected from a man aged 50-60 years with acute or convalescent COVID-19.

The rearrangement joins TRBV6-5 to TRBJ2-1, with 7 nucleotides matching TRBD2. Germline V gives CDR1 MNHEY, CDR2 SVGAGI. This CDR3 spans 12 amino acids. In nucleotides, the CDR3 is TGTGGCGTTAGCGGGTTTTACAATGAGCAGTTCTTC. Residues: CGVSGFYNEQFF.

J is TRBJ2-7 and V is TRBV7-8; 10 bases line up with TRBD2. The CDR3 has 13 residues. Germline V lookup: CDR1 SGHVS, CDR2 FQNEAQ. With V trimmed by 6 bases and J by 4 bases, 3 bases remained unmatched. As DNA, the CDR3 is TGTGCCAGCAGTCAGACTAGCGGGTACGAGCAGTACTTC. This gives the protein CASSQTSGYEQYF.

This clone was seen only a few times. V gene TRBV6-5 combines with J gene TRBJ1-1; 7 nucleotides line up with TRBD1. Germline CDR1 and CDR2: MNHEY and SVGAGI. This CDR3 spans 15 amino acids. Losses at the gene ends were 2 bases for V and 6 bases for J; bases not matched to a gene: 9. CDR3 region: CASSYADRDLSEAFF. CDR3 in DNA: TGTGCCAGCAGTTACGCCGACAGGGACCTCTCTGAAGCTTTCTTT.

Here the CDR3 DNA reads TGTGCCAGCAGCCCCGGGACAGGGTTCGGCTACACCTTC. It is translated as CASSPGTGFGYTF. The rearrangement links TRBV7-2 to TRBJ1-2; 9 bases are shared with TRBD1. Looked up from germline, CDR1 is SGHTA and CDR2 is FQGNSA. Trimming removed 5 bases from V and 8 bases from J; junction bases left unmatched: 6. This CDR3 spans 13 amino acids. The complete variable domain, with remaining parts taken from reference TRBV7-2 and TRBJ1-2, reads GAGVSQSPSNKVTEKGKDVELRCDPISGHTALYWYRQSLGQGLEFLIYFQGNSAPDKSGLPSDRFSAERTGGSVSTLTIQRTQQEDSAVYLCASSPGTGFGYTFGSGTRLTVV.

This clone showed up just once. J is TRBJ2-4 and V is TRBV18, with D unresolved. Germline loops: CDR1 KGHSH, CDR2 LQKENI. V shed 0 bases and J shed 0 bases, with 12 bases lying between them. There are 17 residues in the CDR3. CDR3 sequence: CASSPPWAALAKNIQYF. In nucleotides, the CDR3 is TGTGCCAGCTCACCACCCTGGGCCGCCTTAGCCAAAAACATTCAGTACTTC.